The entry below describes one T cell receptor beta chain. It lacks a known antigen. Base qualities are missing; no much larger clone stands one base away. Taken with the paper, the label for time point translates to: 12 to 13 months on ibrutinib. For TCR beta library preparation, roughly 2 micrograms of genomic DNA were extracted from the cryopreserved PBMCs. Longitudinal blood samples from CLL patients on ibrutinib monotherapy underwent high-throughput TCR beta sequencing. The patients took part in an open-label, single-center phase 2 trial of ibrutinib monotherapy. The CDR3 covers 15 residues, taking in both the cysteine and the phenylalanine. Here the CDR3 DNA is all that survives: 45 bases in frame from base 1. The germline V gene yields KGHSH for CDR1 and LQKENI for CDR2. V is reduced by 2 bases and J by 0 bases, leaving a spacing of 10 bases between them. The data are from a study of cytotoxic CD8 clonotypes in ibrutinib-treated CLL (dated by TCRdb to the early 2020s). For the wider study: The cohort had about a dozen relapsed/refractory and approximately 15 treatment-naive patients; fewer than 18 were IGHV unmutated. Responses were partial in 24 patients and complete in 2; after median about 70 months follow-up, some 14 stayed in remission and about twelve progressed. Response samples were obtained after a median of around 11 months of treatment, with a range of roughly 6 to 40 months. On average, each sample yielded around 250,000 productive templates and around 100,000 productive rearrangements. Longitudinal samples were obtainable from about 30% of the roughly 86 participants in the trial. Cryopreserved peripheral blood mononuclear cells were obtained before treatment, at response, and at either sustained remission or disease progression. Every sample from remission and from progressive disease was obtained while the patients were still on ibrutinib. Beyond this particular receptor, the publication reports: At baseline, clonality was higher than in age-matched healthy donors and showed a strong correlation with circulating CD8+ T-cell counts. Public clonotypes were rare and either shrank or stayed stable during treatment, and the rise in clonality at ibrutinib response reflected expansion of private clonotypes. Sustained-remission and progressing patients did not have matched sampling times, and lymph node repertoires were not examined. At ibrutinib response clonality went up, during sustained remission it held steady, and at progression it dropped back toward baseline.

Each clonotype received, on average, around 10x coverage in deep resolution sequencing performed on a MiSeq, where the target depth lay between 1 in 1 million and 1 in 200,000 T cells. TCR beta libraries were generated with the immunoSEQ hsTCRB Kit. Processing in the source paper ran as follows. ImmunoSEQ Data Assistant and ImmunoSEQ Analyzer were used for data analysis, and V, D and J genes were assigned according to IMGT definitions. Clonality was computed as one minus normalized Shannon entropy of productive rearrangement frequencies, ranging from 0 to 1. Public clonotype analysis was restricted to overrepresented clonotypes comprising at least 0.05% of each patient's repertoire. Repertoires from about a dozen age-matched healthy donors in immuneACCESS were used as clonality controls. TCRdb's version of the immuneACCESS table is confined to in-frame rearrangements and falls short of the full clone set. An unresolved V gene accounts for under half of the shortfall where checked; the remainder is of unknown origin. V, J and clone size derive from that table, while D and trimming were established from the DNA sequence. The sample table records just over 200,000 clones; 79% of these occur just once. The ten largest clones add up to roughly an eighth of the sample.

The TCR sequence derives from a human donor with chronic lymphocytic leukemia. In this chain, TRBV18 is recombined with TRBJ1-1; the D gene is perhaps TRBD1, from 5 matching bases. Specimen: PBMCs, collected after 12 months of ibrutinib treatment. The DNA sequence reads TGTGCCAGCTCACCAGCGGGGACCCTGAACACTGAAGCTTTCTTT. Its protein product is CASSPAGTLNTEAFF.